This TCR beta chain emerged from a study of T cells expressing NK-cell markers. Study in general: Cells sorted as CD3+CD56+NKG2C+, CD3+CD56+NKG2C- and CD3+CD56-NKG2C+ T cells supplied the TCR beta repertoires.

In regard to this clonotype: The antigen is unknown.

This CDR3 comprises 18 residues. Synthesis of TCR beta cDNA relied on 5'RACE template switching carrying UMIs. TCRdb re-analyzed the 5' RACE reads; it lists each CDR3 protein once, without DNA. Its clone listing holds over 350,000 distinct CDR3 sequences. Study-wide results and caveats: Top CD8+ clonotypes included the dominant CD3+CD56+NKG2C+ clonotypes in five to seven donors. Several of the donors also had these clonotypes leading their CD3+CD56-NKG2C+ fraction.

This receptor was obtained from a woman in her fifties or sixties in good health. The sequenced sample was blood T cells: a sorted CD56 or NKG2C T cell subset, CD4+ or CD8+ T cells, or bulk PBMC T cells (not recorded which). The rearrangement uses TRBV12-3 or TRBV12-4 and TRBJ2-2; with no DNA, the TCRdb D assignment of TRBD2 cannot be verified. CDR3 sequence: CASRAGTSGRAGTGELFF.